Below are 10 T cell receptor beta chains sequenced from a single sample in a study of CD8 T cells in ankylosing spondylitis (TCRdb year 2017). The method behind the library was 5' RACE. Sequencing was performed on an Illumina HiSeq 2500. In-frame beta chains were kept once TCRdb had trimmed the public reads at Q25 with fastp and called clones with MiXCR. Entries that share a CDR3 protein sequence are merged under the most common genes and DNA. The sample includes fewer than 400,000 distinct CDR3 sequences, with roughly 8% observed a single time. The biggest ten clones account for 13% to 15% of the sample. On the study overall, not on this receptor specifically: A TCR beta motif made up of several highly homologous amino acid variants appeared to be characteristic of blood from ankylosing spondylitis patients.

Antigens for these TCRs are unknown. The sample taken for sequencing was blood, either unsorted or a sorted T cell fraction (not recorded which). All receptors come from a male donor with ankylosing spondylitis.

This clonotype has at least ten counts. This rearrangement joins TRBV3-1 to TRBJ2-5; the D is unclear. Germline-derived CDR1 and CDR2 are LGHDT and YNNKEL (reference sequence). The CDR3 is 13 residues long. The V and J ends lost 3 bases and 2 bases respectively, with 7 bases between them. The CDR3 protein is CASSHLSQETQYF. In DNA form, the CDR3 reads TGTGCCAGCAGCCACCTATCGCAAGAGACCCAGTACTTC.

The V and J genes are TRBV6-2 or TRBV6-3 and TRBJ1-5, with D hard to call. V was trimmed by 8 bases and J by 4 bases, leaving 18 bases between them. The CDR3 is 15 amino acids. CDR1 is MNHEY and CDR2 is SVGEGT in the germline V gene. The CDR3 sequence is CASLEGLAENQPQHF. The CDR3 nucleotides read TGTGCCAGCCTTGAAGGGTTGGCAGAAAATCAGCCCCAGCATTTT.

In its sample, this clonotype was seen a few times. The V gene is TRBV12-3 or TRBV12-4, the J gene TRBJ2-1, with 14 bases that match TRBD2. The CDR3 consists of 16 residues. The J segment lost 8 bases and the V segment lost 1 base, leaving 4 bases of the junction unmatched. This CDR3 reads CASSLGTSGGTDEQFF. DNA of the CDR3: TGTGCCAGCAGTTTAGGGACTAGCGGGGGGACGGATGAGCAGTTCTTC.

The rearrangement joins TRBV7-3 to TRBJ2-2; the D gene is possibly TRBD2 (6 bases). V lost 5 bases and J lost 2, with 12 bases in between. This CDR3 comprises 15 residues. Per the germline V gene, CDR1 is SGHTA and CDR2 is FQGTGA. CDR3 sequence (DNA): TGTGCCAGCAGCCCAACCGGGACTAACACCGGGGAGCTGTTTTTT. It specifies CASSPTGTNTGELFF.

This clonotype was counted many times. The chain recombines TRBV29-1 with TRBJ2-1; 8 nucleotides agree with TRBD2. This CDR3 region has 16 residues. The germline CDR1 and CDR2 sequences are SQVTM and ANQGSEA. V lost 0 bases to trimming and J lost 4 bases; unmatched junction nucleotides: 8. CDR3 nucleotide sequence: TGCAGCGTTGAAGAAGTCCGGGAGGGCCGATACAATGAGCAGTTCTTC. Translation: CSVEEVREGRYNEQFF.

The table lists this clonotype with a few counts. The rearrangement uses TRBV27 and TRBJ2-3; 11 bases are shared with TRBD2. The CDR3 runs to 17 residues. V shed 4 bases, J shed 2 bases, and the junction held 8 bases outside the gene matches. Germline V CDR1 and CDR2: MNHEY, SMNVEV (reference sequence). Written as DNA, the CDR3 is TGTGCCAGCAGTTGGGCCCCGGGACTAGCGGCCACAGATACGCAGTATTTT. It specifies CASSWAPGLAATDTQYF.

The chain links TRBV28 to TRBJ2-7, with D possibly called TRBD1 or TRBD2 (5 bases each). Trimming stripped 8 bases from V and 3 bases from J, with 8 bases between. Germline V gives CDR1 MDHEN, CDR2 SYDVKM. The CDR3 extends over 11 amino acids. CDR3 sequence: CASGGIYEQYF. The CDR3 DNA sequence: TGTGCCAGCGGGGGAATCTACGAGCAGTACTTC.

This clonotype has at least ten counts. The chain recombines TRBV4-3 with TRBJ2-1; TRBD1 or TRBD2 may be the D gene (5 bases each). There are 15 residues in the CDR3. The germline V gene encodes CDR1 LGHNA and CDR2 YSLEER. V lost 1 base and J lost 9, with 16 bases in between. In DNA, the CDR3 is TGCGCCAGCAGCCAAGGGGGGATCACCCTAGGTGAGCAGTTCTTC. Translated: CASSQGGITLGEQFF.

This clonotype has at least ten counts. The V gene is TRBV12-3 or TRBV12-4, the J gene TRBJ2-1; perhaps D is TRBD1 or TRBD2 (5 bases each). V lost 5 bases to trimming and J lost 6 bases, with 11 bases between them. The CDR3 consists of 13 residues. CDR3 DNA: TGTGCCAGCAGTACGGGACCAATCAATGAGCAGTTCTTC. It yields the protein CASSTGPINEQFF.

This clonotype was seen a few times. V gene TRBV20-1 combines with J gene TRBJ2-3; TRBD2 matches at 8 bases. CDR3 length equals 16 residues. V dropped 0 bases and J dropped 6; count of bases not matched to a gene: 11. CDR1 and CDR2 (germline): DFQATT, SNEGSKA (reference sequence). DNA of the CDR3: TGCAGTGCTAGAGATTACACCGGGAGGGGGGGGGATACGCAGTATTTT. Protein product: CSARDYTGRGGDTQYF.